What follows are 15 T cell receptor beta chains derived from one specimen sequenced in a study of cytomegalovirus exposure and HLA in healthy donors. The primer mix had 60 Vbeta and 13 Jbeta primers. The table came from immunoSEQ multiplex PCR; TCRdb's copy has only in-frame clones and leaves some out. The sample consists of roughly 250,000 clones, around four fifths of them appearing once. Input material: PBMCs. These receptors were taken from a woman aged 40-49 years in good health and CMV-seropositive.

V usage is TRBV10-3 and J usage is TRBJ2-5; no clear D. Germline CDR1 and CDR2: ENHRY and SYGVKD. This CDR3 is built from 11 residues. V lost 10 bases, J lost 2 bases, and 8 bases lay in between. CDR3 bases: TGTGCCACCGCGTCACAAGAGACCCAGTACTTC. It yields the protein CATASQETQYF.

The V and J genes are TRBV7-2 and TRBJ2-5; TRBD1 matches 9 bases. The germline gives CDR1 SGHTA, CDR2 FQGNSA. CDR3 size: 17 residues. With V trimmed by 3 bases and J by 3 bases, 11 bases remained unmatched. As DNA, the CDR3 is TGTGCCAGCAGCTTCCCTCACAGGGGGCCCAGTAAAGAGACCCAGTACTTC. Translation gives CASSFPHRGPSKETQYF.

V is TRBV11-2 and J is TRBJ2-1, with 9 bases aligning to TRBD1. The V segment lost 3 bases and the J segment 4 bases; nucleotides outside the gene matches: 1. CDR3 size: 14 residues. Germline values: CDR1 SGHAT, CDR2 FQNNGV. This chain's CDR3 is CASSLGQGYNEQFF. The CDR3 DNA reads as TGTGCCAGCAGCTTGGGACAGGGTTACAATGAGCAGTTCTTC.

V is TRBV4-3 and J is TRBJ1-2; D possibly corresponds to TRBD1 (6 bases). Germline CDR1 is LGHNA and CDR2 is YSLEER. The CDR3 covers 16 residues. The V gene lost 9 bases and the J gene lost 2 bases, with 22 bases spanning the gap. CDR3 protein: CARFSIGTLGNYGYTF. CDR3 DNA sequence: TGCGCCAGGTTCTCTATCGGGACACTCGGAAACTATGGCTACACCTTC.

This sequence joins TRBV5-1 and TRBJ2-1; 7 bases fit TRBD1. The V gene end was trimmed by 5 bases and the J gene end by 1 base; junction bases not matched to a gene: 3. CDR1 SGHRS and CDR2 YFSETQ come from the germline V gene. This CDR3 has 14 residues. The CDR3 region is CASSPTGSYNEQFF. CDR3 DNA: TGCGCCAGCAGTCCGACAGGGTCCTACAATGAGCAGTTCTTC.

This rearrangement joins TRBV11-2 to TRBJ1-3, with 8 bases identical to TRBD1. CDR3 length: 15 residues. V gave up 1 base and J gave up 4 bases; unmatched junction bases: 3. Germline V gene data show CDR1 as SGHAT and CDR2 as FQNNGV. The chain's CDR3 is CASSLGTGPGNTIYF. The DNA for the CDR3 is TGTGCCAGCAGCTTAGGGACAGGGCCGGGAAACACCATATATTTT.

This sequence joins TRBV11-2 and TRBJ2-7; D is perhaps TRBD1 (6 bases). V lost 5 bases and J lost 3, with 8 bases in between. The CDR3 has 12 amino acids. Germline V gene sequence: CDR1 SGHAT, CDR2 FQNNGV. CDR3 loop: CASSQDSYEQYF. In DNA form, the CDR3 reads TGTGCCAGCAGCCAGGACAGCTACGAGCAGTACTTC.

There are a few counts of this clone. CDR3: CASSPLTGIYEQYF. The CDR3 coding sequence is TGCGCCAGCAGCCCATTGACAGGGATCTACGAGCAGTACTTC. The V call is TRBV5-1, the J call TRBJ2-7; 7 positions agree with TRBD1. CDR1 is SGHRS, CDR2 YFSETQ, per germline. The V and J ends lost 4 bases and 3 bases, in that order; junction bases with no gene match: 7. This CDR3 spans 14 amino acids.

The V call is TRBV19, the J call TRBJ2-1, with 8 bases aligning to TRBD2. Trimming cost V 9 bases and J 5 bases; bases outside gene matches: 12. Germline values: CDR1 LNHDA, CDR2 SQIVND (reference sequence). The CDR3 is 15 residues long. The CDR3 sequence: CASRASGLVDNEQFF. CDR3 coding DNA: TGTGCCAGCCGGGCTAGCGGGCTTGTCGACAATGAGCAGTTCTTC.

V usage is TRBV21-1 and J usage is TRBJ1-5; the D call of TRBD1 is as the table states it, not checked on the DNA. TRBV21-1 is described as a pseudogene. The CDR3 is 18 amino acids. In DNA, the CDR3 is TGTGCCAGCAGCTCCCTGACAGGGTGTTCCTCAAACAATCAGCCCCAGCATTTT. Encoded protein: CASSSLTGCSSNNQPQHF.

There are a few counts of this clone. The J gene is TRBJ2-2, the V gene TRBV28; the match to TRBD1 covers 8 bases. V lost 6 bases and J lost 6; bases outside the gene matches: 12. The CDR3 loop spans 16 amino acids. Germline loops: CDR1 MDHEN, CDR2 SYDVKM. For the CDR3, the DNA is TGTGCCAGCAGCGAGATTGGGACAGGTCGTCCCGGGGAGCTGTTTTTT. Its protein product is CASSEIGTGRPGELFF.

In DNA form, the CDR3 reads TGTGCCAGCAGTACCCAGACAGGGACGAACTATGGCTACACCTTC. Its translation is CASSTQTGTNYGYTF. The chain joins TRBV2 to TRBJ1-2, with 7 bases matching TRBD1. Germline assignment: CDR1 SNHLY and CDR2 FYNNEI. V lost 5 bases and J lost 2; bases outside the gene matches: 8. The CDR3 has 15 amino acids.

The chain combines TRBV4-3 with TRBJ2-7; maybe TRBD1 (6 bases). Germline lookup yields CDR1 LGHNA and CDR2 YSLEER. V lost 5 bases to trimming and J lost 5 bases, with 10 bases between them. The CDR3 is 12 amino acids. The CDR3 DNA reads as TGCGCCAGCAGCAGACAGGCCCACGAGCAGTACTTC. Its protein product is CASSRQAHEQYF.

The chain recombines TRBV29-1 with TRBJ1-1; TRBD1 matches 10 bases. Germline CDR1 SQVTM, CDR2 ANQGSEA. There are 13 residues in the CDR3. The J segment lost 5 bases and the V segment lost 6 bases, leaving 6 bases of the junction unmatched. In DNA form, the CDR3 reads TGCAGCGTCCCCGGGACAGGGGTTACTGAAGCTTTCTTT. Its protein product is CSVPGTGVTEAFF. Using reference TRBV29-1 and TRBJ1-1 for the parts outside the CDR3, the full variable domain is SAVISQKPSRDICQRGTSLTIQCQVDSQVTMMFWYRQQPGQSLTLIATANQGSEATYESGFVIDKFPISRPNLTFSTLTVSNMSPEDSSIYLCSVPGTGVTEAFFGQGTRLTVV.

CDR3 bases: TGTGCCAGCAGCCAAGAAGAGCGGCCAACCACCAATGAGCAGTTCTTC. Protein product: CASSQEERPTTNEQFF. J is TRBJ2-1 and V is TRBV14; D possibly corresponds to TRBD2 (5 bases). Between the trimmed V and J ends, which lost 0 bases and 6 bases, there was a span of 15 bases. Germline V CDR1 and CDR2: SGHDN, FVKESK. The CDR3 consists of 16 residues.